This T cell receptor beta chain stems from a study of blood T cell repertoires in COVID-19. Study information: The analysed material was cDNA or gDNA that came from T cells, B-cell-depleted T cells, or PBMCs.

Generated by immunoSEQ multiplex PCR, the TCRdb table keeps only in-frame clones and is missing some. The table has roughly 32,000 clones, more than 80% seen once. Material for sequencing was peripheral blood. The receptor's source is a man aged 55 to 70 with active or convalescent COVID-19.

This chain's CDR3 is CASSLLGTETSNQPQHF. CDR3 DNA: TGTGCCAGCAGTTTATTGGGGACAGAAACTAGCAATCAGCCCCAGCATTTT. The V call is TRBV28, the J call TRBJ1-5; 7 bases are shared with TRBD1. Germline lookup yields CDR1 MDHEN and CDR2 SYDVKM. This CDR3 region has 17 residues. Trimming removed 1 base from V and 0 bases from J; junction bases left unmatched: 6.